By share of the sample, the clone carrying this TCR beta chain is medium-sized (0.01 to 0.1%). No antigen is known for it. V was clipped by 9 bases and J by 4 bases, with 12 bases between them. This CDR3 spans 12 amino acids. Germline lookup yields CDR1 LNHDA and CDR2 SQIVND (reference sequence). This sample is drawn from a study of T cell repertoires in cytomegalovirus infection. The wider study: Indicated by public TCR beta signatures were CMV infection and matching HLA type. Findings of the study overall: Cumulative frequency of public TCR beta families picked out carriers of CMV plus the relevant HLA. The response measured ex vivo was dominated by TCR beta clonotypes (HLA-C-restricted and CMV-specific).

A single record per CDR3 protein comes from TCRdb applying MiXCR to the reads. The table has about 240,000 distinct CDR3 sequences, 6.5% seen once. Sequencing was performed on PBMCs. The chain recombines TRBV19 with TRBJ1-2; weak D call: TRBD1 (5 bases). The sequence came from a human donor in good health (CMV status not recorded). Some clones in this sample may be carry-over from other donors' samples. CDR3 sequence reads: CASSRDGYGYTF. Here the CDR3 DNA reads TGTGCCAGCAGCCGGGACGGCTATGGCTACACCTTC.